A single sample gave rise to the 32 T cell receptor beta chains below, sequenced in a study of cytomegalovirus exposure and HLA in healthy donors. The PCR was carried out with 60 Vbeta primers and 13 Jbeta primers. The protocol was immunoSEQ multiplex PCR, while the TCRdb copy is restricted to in-frame clones and leaves out a portion. Here the sample spans 120,000 or so clones, over 60% being singletons. The source material was PBMCs. The receptors here all came from a woman in her forties in good health and CMV-seronegative.

This clone was recorded a few times. The rearrangement links TRBV7-9 to TRBJ2-3; D might be TRBD2 (6 bases). The CDR3 runs 16 residues. The V end was cut by 1 base, the J end by 1 base, with 12 bases between. CDR1 SEHNR and CDR2 FQNEAQ come from the germline V gene (reference sequence). DNA of the CDR3: TGTGCCAGCAGCTTAGGTAGCCTAGCGCGCACAGATACGCAGTATTTT. This encodes CASSLGSLARTDTQYF.

The chain recombines TRBV15 with TRBJ2-2, with D possibly TRBD2 on 6 matching bases. The CDR3 runs to 15 residues. The germline V gene has CDR1 LNHNV and CDR2 YYDKDF (reference sequence). V was trimmed by 3 bases and J by 3 bases, leaving 11 bases between them. CDR3 loop: CATSRGLLYTGELFF. The CDR3 DNA reads as TGTGCCACCAGCAGGGGACTTTTGTACACCGGGGAGCTGTTTTTT.

The rearrangement links TRBV6-5 to TRBJ1-6; D might be TRBD1 (6 bases). V was trimmed by 2 bases and J by 11 bases, leaving 7 bases between them. This CDR3 is built from 12 residues. Per germline, CDR1 MNHEY and CDR2 SVGAGI. The CDR3 spells CASSYGQPPLHF. CDR3 nucleotides: TGTGCCAGCAGTTACGGACAGCCACCCCTCCACTTT.

The rearrangement uses TRBV5-1 and TRBJ1-2; unclear D gene. Germline V lookup: CDR1 SGHRS, CDR2 YFSETQ. V lost 4 bases and J 8 bases, leaving 15 bases between the germline ends. This CDR3 has 13 amino acids. The DNA of the CDR3 is TGCGCCAGCAGCCCCCCGGGAACGGGAGGCTACACCTTC. Encoded protein: CASSPPGTGGYTF.

The V and J genes are TRBV11-3 and TRBJ2-1, with D possibly matching TRBD2 (7 bases). Germline V gene lookup returns CDR1 SGHNT and CDR2 YENEEA. V was cut by 4 bases and J by 7 bases, with 14 bases left in between. The CDR3 loop spans 14 amino acids. The chain's CDR3 is CASSYGGGDNEQFF. Here the CDR3 DNA reads TGTGCCAGCAGCTACGGAGGGGGGGATAATGAGCAGTTCTTC.

The V and J genes are TRBV1 and TRBJ2-1; no DNA check was done on the table's D call, TRBD2. TRBV1 is marked as a pseudogene. This CDR3 has 15 residues. Here the CDR3 DNA reads TGCACCAGCAGCCAACCAGCGGAACCCTACAATGAGCAGTTCTTC. It yields the protein CTSSQPAEPYNEQFF.

The CDR3 DNA reads TGTGCCAGTAGCCCAGCGGGAGGGGCGGCCGGGGAGCTGTTTTTT. Translation gives CASSPAGGAAGELFF. V usage is TRBV19 and J usage is TRBJ2-2; TRBD2 matches 10 bases. The germline V gene encodes CDR1 LNHDA and CDR2 SQIVND (reference sequence). V was clipped by 6 bases and J by 6 bases; unmatched bases: 7. The CDR3 consists of 15 residues.

The chain is built from TRBV5-1 and TRBJ2-5; a weak D match, TRBD2 (5 bases). The tail of the sequence fits TRBJ2-7 better, so the J call may be wrong. Germline values: CDR1 SGHRS, CDR2 YFSETQ. The CDR3 is made up of 14 amino acids. The CDR3 is CASSSTPGNYEQYF. Written as DNA, the CDR3 is TGCGCCAGCAGCTCGACACCGGGGAACTACGAGCAGTACTTC.

V and J are TRBV5-1 and TRBJ2-5; D ambiguous. V was trimmed by 4 bases and J by 2 bases, leaving 15 bases between them. The CDR3 spans 15 residues. The V gene's germline CDR1 is SGHRS and CDR2 YFSETQ. The CDR3 loop reads CASSPLGEVQETQYF. CDR3 sequence (DNA): TGCGCCAGCAGCCCCCTTGGTGAGGTACAAGAGACCCAGTACTTC. Full variable domain (outside the CDR3, taken from reference TRBV5-1 and TRBJ2-5): KAGVTQTPRYLIKTRGQQVTLSCSPISGHRSVSWYQQTPGQGLQFLFEYFSETQRNKGNFPGRFSGRQFSNSRSEMNVSTLELGDSALYLCASSPLGEVQETQYFGPGTRLLVL.

The chain carries TRBV6-6 and TRBJ2-1; TRBD2 agrees at 7 bases. The CDR3 length is 12 residues. Germline V gives CDR1 MNHNY, CDR2 SVGAGI (reference sequence). The trim removed 3 bases at V and 9 bases at J, leaving 2 bases unmatched. CDR3 in amino acids: CASSYPGGEQFF. The CDR3 region has the DNA TGTGCCAGCAGTTATCCGGGGGGTGAGCAGTTCTTC.

V usage is TRBV4-1 and J usage is TRBJ2-5, with 12 nucleotides matching TRBD2. CDR1 is MGHRA and CDR2 is YSYEKL in the germline V gene. CDR3 length: 16 residues. V trimming: 0 bases; J trimming: 5 bases; junction bases outside the gene matches: 4. The CDR3 nucleotides are TGCGCCAGCAGCCAAGATCCTAGCGGGAGGGGGGAGACCCAGTACTTC. Translated, it gives CASSQDPSGRGETQYF.

This chain joins TRBV7-3 and TRBJ2-3; D is unclear. Germline lookup yields CDR1 SGHTA and CDR2 FQGTGA. This CDR3 contains 15 residues. The V gene lost 4 bases and the J gene lost 1 base, with 12 bases spanning the gap. CDR3 sequence (DNA): TGTGCCAGCAGCTCATACCTGAGTGGCACAGATACGCAGTATTTT. This translates into CASSSYLSGTDTQYF.

This chain joins TRBV6-4 and TRBJ2-7; D not resolved. Trimming pared 8 bases from V and 4 bases from J, leaving 18 bases between. This CDR3 region has 14 residues. Looked up from germline, CDR1 is MRHNA and CDR2 is SNTAGT. In DNA form, the CDR3 reads TGTGCCAGCGCCAGAGGCCCTGGTCGATACGAGCAGTACTTC. Protein product: CASARGPGRYEQYF.

The chain uses TRBV6-6 and TRBJ1-5; D ambiguous. Germline V gives CDR1 MNHNY, CDR2 SVGAGI (reference sequence). Trimming cost V 6 bases and J 5 bases, with 5 bases left between them. This CDR3 comprises 11 residues. The CDR3 region is CASSRDQPQHF. The CDR3 DNA reads as TGTGCCAGCAGCCGAGATCAGCCCCAGCATTTT.

The chain recombines TRBV19 with TRBJ2-5; TRBD2 matches at 10 bases. CDR3 length equals 14 residues. Germline V gene data show CDR1 as LNHDA and CDR2 as SQIVND (reference sequence). With V trimmed by 6 bases and J by 6 bases, 7 bases remained unmatched. The chain's CDR3 is CASSKREGMKTQYF. The CDR3 DNA is TGTGCCAGTAGCAAGCGGGAGGGAATGAAGACCCAGTACTTC.

The chain has TRBV6-1 and TRBJ2-2, with TRBD1 matching 8 bases. This CDR3 region has 15 residues. V lost 7 bases and J lost 2; bases outside the gene matches: 6. Germline V lookup: CDR1 MNHNS, CDR2 SASEGT. The CDR3 protein is CASTRDRLNTGELFF. The CDR3 nucleotides are TGTGCCAGCACCCGGGACAGGTTAAACACCGGGGAGCTGTTTTTT.

The V and J genes are TRBV5-1 and TRBJ2-3, with 9 nucleotides matching TRBD2. Germline assignment: CDR1 SGHRS and CDR2 YFSETQ. The CDR3 totals 16 residues. V trimming: 2 bases; J trimming: 2 bases; junction bases outside the gene matches: 6. Written as DNA, the CDR3 is TGCGCCAGCAGCTTAGGGGCTAGCGGGAACACAGATACGCAGTATTTT. The encoded protein is CASSLGASGNTDTQYF. Full variable domain (remainder filled in from reference TRBV5-1 and TRBJ2-3): KAGVTQTPRYLIKTRGQQVTLSCSPISGHRSVSWYQQTPGQGLQFLFEYFSETQRNKGNFPGRFSGRQFSNSRSEMNVSTLELGDSALYLCASSLGASGNTDTQYFGPGTRLTVL.

V usage is TRBV7-2 and J usage is TRBJ2-5; D ambiguous. Germline CDR1 reads SGHTA; CDR2 reads FQGNSA. Trimming cost V 0 bases and J 1 base, with 15 bases left between them. The CDR3 length is 17 residues. The chain's CDR3 is CASSLARLAFLQETQYF. The CDR3 DNA reads as TGTGCCAGCAGCTTAGCCCGACTTGCCTTCCTCCAAGAGACCCAGTACTTC.

This clone was counted a single time. This sequence joins TRBV6-4 and TRBJ2-1; 13 nucleotides agree with TRBD2. V shed 1 base and J 9 bases; nucleotides not matched to a gene: 6. The CDR3 is 16 amino acids. Germline V gene sequence: CDR1 MRHNA, CDR2 SNTAGT. The CDR3 bases are TGTGCCAGCAGTGACTTCGGACTAGCGGGAGAGTGTGAGCAGTTCTTC. Translating it yields CASSDFGLAGECEQFF.

A few counts support this clone. The chain has TRBV6-5 and TRBJ1-1; 9 bases agree with TRBD1. Germline CDR1 MNHEY, CDR2 SVGAGI. V trimming: 5 bases; J trimming: 12 bases; junction bases outside the gene matches: 7. The CDR3 loop spans 12 amino acids. The CDR3 sequence: CASSLTGGGTFF. As DNA, the CDR3 is TGTGCCAGCAGTCTTACAGGGGGCGGAACTTTCTTT.

The chain has TRBV19 and TRBJ2-1; no clear D. The V end lost 1 base, the J end lost 6 bases, and 7 bases lay between the germline ends. CDR1 and CDR2 from the germline V gene are LNHDA and SQIVND (reference sequence). CDR3 size: 13 residues. The CDR3 region has the DNA TGTGCCAGTAGTATAGGACTTTTCAATGAGCAGTTCTTC. Its protein is CASSIGLFNEQFF. Variable domain in full (rest from reference TRBV19 and TRBJ2-1): DGGITQSPKYLFRKEGQNVTLSCEQNLNHDAMYWYRQDPGQGLRLIYYSQIVNDFQKGDIAEGYSVSREKKESFPLTVTSAQKNPTAFYLCASSIGLFNEQFFGPGTRLTVL.

This clone was recorded only once. The chain joins TRBV6-6 to TRBJ2-1; 7 bases are shared with TRBD1. The germline gives CDR1 MNHNY, CDR2 SVGAGI (reference sequence). The CDR3 is 16 residues long. V was clipped by 5 bases and J by 5 bases; unmatched bases: 12. The CDR3 sequence is CASSPLTGVYNNEQFF. The CDR3 DNA is TGTGCCAGCAGTCCGCTAACAGGGGTTTATAACAATGAGCAGTTCTTC.

Details on this clone: Sequence at one end of the junction differs from germline and may be a read error. Other DNA sequences in this sample translate to the same CDR3. The CDR3 is CASSGPQKDTQYF. CDR3 nucleotides: TGTGCCAGCAGCGGCCCCCAGAAAGATACGCAGTATTTC. This chain connects TRBV9 to TRBJ2-3; D gene unclear. CDR3 length: 13 residues. Germline-derived CDR1 and CDR2 are SGDLS and YYNGEE. The variable domain in full, with the rest retrieved from reference TRBV9 and TRBJ2-3, is DSGVTQTPKHLITATGQRVTLRCSPRSGDLSVYWYQQSLDQGLQFLIQYYNGEERAKGNILERFSAQQFPDLHSELNLSSLELGDSALYFCASSGPQKDTQYFGPGTRLTVL.

V gene TRBV5-1 combines with J gene TRBJ2-7; a weak D match, TRBD2 (6 bases). Trimming took 4 bases from V and 4 from J, leaving 18 bases between them. The CDR3 consists of 15 residues. Germline-derived CDR1 and CDR2 are SGHRS and YFSETQ. For the CDR3, the DNA is TGCGCCAGCAGCGTGGGGGGAGGAGGGACGTACGAGCAGTACTTC. This translates into CASSVGGGGTYEQYF.

The rearrangement joins TRBV28 to TRBJ1-1; unclear D gene. CDR1 is MDHEN, CDR2 SYDVKM, per germline. Trimming stripped 7 bases from V and 3 bases from J, with 15 bases between. The CDR3 has 14 amino acids. The CDR3 nucleotides read TGTGCCAGCAACCCCCCAAACGGGGACACTGAAGCTTTCTTT. This sequence encodes CASNPPNGDTEAFF.

Turning to this clone: The same CDR3 also results from other DNA sequences found in this sample. Here the CDR3 reads CASSLVGDRVVFGYTF. Here the CDR3 DNA reads TGTGCCAGCAGTTTAGTAGGGGACAGGGTTGTCTTTGGCTACACCTTC. This chain connects TRBV28 to TRBJ1-2, with 9 bases aligning to TRBD1. V dropped 2 bases and J dropped 7; count of bases not matched to a gene: 11. Looked up from germline, CDR1 is MDHEN and CDR2 is SYDVKM. CDR3 length equals 16 residues.

This clone was observed a few times. J is TRBJ1-1 and V is TRBV28, with no clear D. Germline CDR1 reads MDHEN; CDR2 reads SYDVKM. This CDR3 contains 11 residues. V lost 7 bases and J 2 bases, leaving 5 bases between the germline ends. The CDR3 DNA sequence: TGTGCCAGCAAAGCAAACACTGAAGCTTTCTTT. Translation: CASKANTEAFF.

The chain is built from TRBV6-5 and TRBJ2-2; D is possibly TRBD2 (5 bases). The CDR3 sequence is 16 residues long. Germline CDR1 MNHEY, CDR2 SVGAGI. V gave up 4 bases and J gave up 4 bases, with 16 bases separating them. The CDR3 here is CASSFLLRGSTGELFF. For the CDR3, the DNA is TGTGCCAGCAGTTTCCTTCTCCGGGGATCCACCGGGGAGCTGTTTTTT.

This clone appeared once. The V and J genes are TRBV11-2 and TRBJ2-5; TRBD2 matches 7 bases. CDR1 is SGHAT and CDR2 is FQNNGV in the germline V gene. J lost 11 bases, V lost 5 bases, and 17 bases had no gene match. The CDR3 is 15 residues long. As DNA, the CDR3 is TGTGCCAGCAGCCACGAACCAGACTCACGGCGGGAGCAGTACTTC. This translates into CASSHEPDSRREQYF.

V is TRBV9 and J is TRBJ2-1; TRBD2 is a possible D gene (5 bases). The CDR3 is 15 residues long. V was cut by 1 base and J by 0 bases, with 8 bases left in between. Germline assignment: CDR1 SGDLS and CDR2 YYNGEE. The CDR3 bases are TGTGCCAGCAGCGTACTGGGGAGCTCCTACAATGAGCAGTTCTTC. Its translation is CASSVLGSSYNEQFF.

This rearrangement joins TRBV27 to TRBJ2-7; no clear D. The V gene lost 8 bases and the J gene lost 3 bases, with 8 bases spanning the gap. Germline assignment: CDR1 MNHEY and CDR2 SMNVEV (reference sequence). The CDR3 loop spans 11 amino acids. The CDR3 nucleotides read TGTGCCAGCGGGTCGGGCTACGAGCAGTACTTC. Its translation is CASGSGYEQYF.

This clone came up once. The V call is TRBV7-2, the J call TRBJ2-7, with a weak D call TRBD2 (6 bases). V dropped 2 bases and J dropped 2 bases, with 13 bases sitting between them. The CDR3 covers 15 residues. Germline V lookup: CDR1 SGHTA, CDR2 FQGNSA. The CDR3 region is CASSLFAGTPYEQYF. The CDR3 DNA reads as TGTGCCAGCAGCTTATTTGCGGGAACCCCCTACGAGCAGTACTTC.